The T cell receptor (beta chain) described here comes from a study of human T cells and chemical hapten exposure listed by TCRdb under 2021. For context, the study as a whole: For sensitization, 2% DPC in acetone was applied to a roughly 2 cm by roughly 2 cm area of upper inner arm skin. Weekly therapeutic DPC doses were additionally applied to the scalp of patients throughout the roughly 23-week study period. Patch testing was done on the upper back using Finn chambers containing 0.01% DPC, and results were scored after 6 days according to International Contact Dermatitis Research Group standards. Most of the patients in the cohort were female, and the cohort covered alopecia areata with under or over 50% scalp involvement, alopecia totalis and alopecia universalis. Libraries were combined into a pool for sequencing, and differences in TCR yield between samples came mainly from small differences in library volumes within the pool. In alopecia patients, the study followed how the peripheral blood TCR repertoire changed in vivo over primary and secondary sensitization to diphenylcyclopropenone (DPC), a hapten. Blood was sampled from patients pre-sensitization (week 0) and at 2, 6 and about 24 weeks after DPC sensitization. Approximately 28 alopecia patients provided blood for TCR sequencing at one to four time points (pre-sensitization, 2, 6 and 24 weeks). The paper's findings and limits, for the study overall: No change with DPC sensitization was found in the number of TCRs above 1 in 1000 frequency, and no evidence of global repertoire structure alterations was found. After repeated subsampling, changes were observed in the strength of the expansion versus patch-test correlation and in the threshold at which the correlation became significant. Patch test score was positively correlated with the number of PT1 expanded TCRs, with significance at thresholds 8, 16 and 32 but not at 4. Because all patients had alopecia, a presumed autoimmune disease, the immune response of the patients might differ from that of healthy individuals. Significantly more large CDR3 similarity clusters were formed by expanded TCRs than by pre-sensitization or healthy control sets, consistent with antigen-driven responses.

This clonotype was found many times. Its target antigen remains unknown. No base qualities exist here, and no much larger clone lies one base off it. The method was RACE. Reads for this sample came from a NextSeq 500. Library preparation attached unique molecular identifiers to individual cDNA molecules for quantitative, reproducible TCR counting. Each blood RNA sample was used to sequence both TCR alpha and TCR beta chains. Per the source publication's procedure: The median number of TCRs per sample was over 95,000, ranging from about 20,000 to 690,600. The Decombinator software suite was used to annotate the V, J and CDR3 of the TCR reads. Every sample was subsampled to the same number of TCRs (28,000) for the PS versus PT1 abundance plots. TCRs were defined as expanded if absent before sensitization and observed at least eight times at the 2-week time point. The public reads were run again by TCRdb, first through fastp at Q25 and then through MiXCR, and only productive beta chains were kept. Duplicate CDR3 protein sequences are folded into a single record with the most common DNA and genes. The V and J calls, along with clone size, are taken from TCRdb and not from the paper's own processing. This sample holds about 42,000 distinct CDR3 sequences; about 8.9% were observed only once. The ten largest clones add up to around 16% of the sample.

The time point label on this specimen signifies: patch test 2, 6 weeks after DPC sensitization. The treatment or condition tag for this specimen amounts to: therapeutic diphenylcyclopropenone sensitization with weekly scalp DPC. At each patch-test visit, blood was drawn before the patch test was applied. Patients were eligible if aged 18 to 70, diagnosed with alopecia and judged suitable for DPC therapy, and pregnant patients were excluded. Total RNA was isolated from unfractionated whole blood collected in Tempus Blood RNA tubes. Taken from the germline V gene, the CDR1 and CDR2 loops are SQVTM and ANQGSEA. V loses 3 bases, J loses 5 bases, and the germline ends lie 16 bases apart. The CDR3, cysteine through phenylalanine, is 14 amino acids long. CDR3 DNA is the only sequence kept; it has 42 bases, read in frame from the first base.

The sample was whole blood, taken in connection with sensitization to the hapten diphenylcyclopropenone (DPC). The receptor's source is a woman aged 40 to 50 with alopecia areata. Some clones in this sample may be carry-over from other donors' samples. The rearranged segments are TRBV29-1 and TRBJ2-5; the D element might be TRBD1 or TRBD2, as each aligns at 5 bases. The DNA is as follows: TGCAGCGTTGATCTCCAGGGCGGGCCGGAGACCCAGTACTTC. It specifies CSVDLQGGPETQYF.